These T cell receptor beta chains were read from a single sample in a study of shared clonotypes between healthy human individuals. Libraries were prepared by immunoSEQ multiplex PCR; TCRdb keeps only in-frame clonotypes and omits some of them. The sample yields about a million clones, 70% to 85% seen once. Sequences were obtained from memory CD4+ T cells from PBMCs. These receptor sequences come from a man between 18 and 29 years old in good health. Some clones in this sample may be carry-over from other donors' samples. The conserved cysteine and the conserved F or W are not part of the CDR3 here. A clone size is listed for some rows: how often the clone was seen (once, few, many), or a class if it is expanded.

clone size | J gene | V gene | CDR3 protein
NA | TRBJ2-7 | TRBV6-1 | ASSEALRRAAQY
NA | TRBJ2-1 | TRBV11-2 | ASSLVSGTAFNEQF
NA | TRBJ2-2 | TRBV4-1 | ASSQGGRGIAGELF
NA | TRBJ2-3 | TRBV11-3 | ASSPGRWGTTDTQY
NA | TRBJ1-1 | TRBV5-1 | ASSLAGRLNTEAF
few | TRBJ2-1 | TRBV11-3 | ASSLDLGRNEQF
NA | TRBJ2-5 | TRBV7-2 | ASSLRLVETQY
NA | TRBJ2-3 | TRBV6-5 | ASSDRHITDTQY
NA | TRBJ2-1 | TRBV5-6 | ASSPDLGNEQF
NA | TRBJ1-3 | TRBV5-1 | ASSGGTEGNTIY
few | TRBJ2-3 | TRBV4-2 | ASSQGSHTDTQY
NA | TRBJ2-7 | TRBV4-2 | ASSRFSDMSYEQY
NA | TRBJ2-3 | TRBV11-3 | ASSLSIAGATDTQY
NA | TRBJ1-1 | TRBV28 | ASSTANTEAF
NA | TRBJ2-2 | TRBV4-1 | ASIRLAGNTGELF
NA | TRBJ2-7 | TRBV7-7 | ASSLDQGGAHSFYEQY
NA | TRBJ2-2 | TRBV6-4 | ASSDRLAAGELF
NA | TRBJ2-3 | TRBV5-1 | ASSLSVAGQDTQY
few | TRBJ1-5 | TRBV28 | ASSSSAQPQH
NA | TRBJ1-5 | TRBV10-3 | AISDRTGGNQPQH
NA | TRBJ2-5 | TRBV5-1 | ASSLATGSGETQY
once | TRBJ2-7 | TRBV29-1 | SGGQGTRAYEQY
NA | TRBJ2-3 | TRBV7-3 | ASSFSSTDTQY
NA | NA | TRBV7-2 | ASSLGPSSYEQY
few | TRBJ1-5 | TRBV28 | ASSLTGVQPQH
once | TRBJ1-5 | TRBV5-8 | ASSRPGGDQPQH
NA | TRBJ1-5 | TRBV5-1 | ASSLGTNQPQH
once | TRBJ1-1 | TRBV6-1 | ASSFTGGHTEAF
once | TRBJ2-7 | TRBV11-3 | ASIPETGRGAGVPYEQY
NA | TRBJ2-1 | TRBV5-4 | ASSPGDFAGRFGQF
NA | TRBJ2-5 | TRBV5-6 | ASSFRQGQETQY
few | TRBJ2-5 | TRBV9 | ASSPLAGTQETQY
few | TRBJ2-2 | TRBV7-9 | ASSLMGDGGELF
few | TRBJ1-2 | TRBV28 | ASSAGHFNYGYT
NA | TRBJ2-6 | TRBV7-2 | ASSLVGANVLT
NA | TRBJ1-1 | TRBV11-2 | ASSYKLTGLTEAF
NA | TRBJ2-2 | TRBV5-1 | ASSLNSGSIGGELF
NA | TRBJ2-2 | TRBV11-2 | ASSPKGTNTGELF
NA | TRBJ2-6 | TRBV6-5 | ASSLSTGANVLT
few | TRBJ1-5 | TRBV28 | ASTEWGGAGNQPQH
NA | TRBJ2-3 | TRBV6-5 | ASRDRGRGTDTQY
NA | TRBJ2-1 | TRBV29-1 | SADGLAIGEQF
few | TRBJ2-1 | TRBV4-1 | ASSQGRYAEPGYNEQF
NA | TRBJ2-5 | TRBV7-2 | ASSAPTAQETQY
NA | TRBJ1-2 | TRBV28 | ASSRQGALLGGT
NA | TRBJ2-4 | TRBV13 | ASSLAPWRGNIQY
few | TRBJ1-1 | TRBV6-6 | ASSKGGGNTEAF
NA | TRBJ2-5 | TRBV7-2 | ASSATYGIKTQY
NA | TRBJ1-1 | TRBV6-6 | ASSLGDTEAF
NA | TRBJ2-1 | TRBV18 | ASSPTLKDEQF
NA | TRBJ1-1 | TRBV5-5 | ASSSLSRGDTEAF
NA | TRBJ2-2 | TRBV19 | ASSMGGRNTGELF
NA | TRBJ1-1 | TRBV7-2 | ASSLVGEHTEAF
NA | TRBJ2-6 | TRBV7-8 | ASSRRQGMMAGANVLT